A single sample is the source of the 25 T cell receptor beta chains below, sequenced in a study of human T cells and chemical hapten exposure (dated by TCRdb to the early 2020s). The receptor library was made with RACE. For sequencing, a NextSeq 500 was employed. TCRdb reprocessed the public reads (quality trimming at Q25 with fastp, clone calling with MiXCR) and kept in-frame beta chains. Each CDR3 protein appears once, grouped with its most common genes and DNA. This sample comprises roughly 98,000 distinct CDR3 sequences, 9.5% to 15% of them detected only once. The ten most abundant clones make up roughly 2.1% of the sample. Sample time point, as interpreted from the label and publication: patch test 1, 2 weeks after DPC sensitization. The intended sense of this specimen's treatment or condition label: therapeutic diphenylcyclopropenone sensitization with weekly scalp DPC. The source was whole blood, collected in connection with sensitization to the hapten diphenylcyclopropenone (DPC). Source of these receptors: a woman aged 40 to 50 with alopecia areata. Some clones in this sample may be carry-over from other donors' samples.

This clonotype showed up many times. The J gene is TRBJ2-2, the V gene TRBV5-1, with 7 bases aligning to TRBD1. The J segment lost 7 bases and the V segment lost 3 bases, leaving 6 bases of the junction unmatched. CDR3 length: 14 residues. Germline values: CDR1 SGHRS, CDR2 YFSETQ. The CDR3 nucleotides read TGCGCCAGCAGCTCGGGACAGACCTTCGGGGAGCTGTTTTTT. Protein product: CASSSGQTFGELFF.

This clonotype was seen ten or more times. V gene TRBV27 combines with J gene TRBJ1-5; the D is unclear. The germline gives CDR1 MNHEY, CDR2 SMNVEV (reference sequence). Between the trimmed V and J ends, which lost 3 bases and 1 base, there was a span of 13 bases. The CDR3 totals 16 residues. The CDR3 protein is CASSLAGELSNQPQHF. The CDR3 DNA is TGTGCCAGCAGTTTGGCCGGGGAATTAAGCAATCAGCCCCAGCATTTT.

This clonotype showed up just a few times. The chain combines TRBV6-2 or TRBV6-3 with TRBJ2-3, with 8 bases matching TRBD2. The germline gives CDR1 MNHEY, CDR2 SVGEGT. The CDR3 sequence is 16 residues long. V shed 2 bases, J shed 1 base, and the junction held 5 bases outside the gene matches. The CDR3 coding sequence is TGTGCCAGCAGTTACGAGGAGACTAGCGGCACAGATACGCAGTATTTT. It is translated as CASSYEETSGTDTQYF.

The chain joins TRBV7-8 to TRBJ2-5; 7 nucleotides align to TRBD1. CDR1 is SGHVS and CDR2 is FQNEAQ in the germline V gene. The CDR3 sequence is 14 residues long. The J segment lost 5 bases and the V segment lost 2 bases, leaving 5 bases of the junction unmatched. CDR3 in amino acids: CASSLQTGSETQYF. CDR3 in DNA: TGTGCCAGCAGCTTACAGACAGGGTCGGAGACCCAGTACTTC.

This chain connects TRBV9 to TRBJ1-2, with D possibly matching TRBD1 (6 bases). CDR1 SGDLS and CDR2 YYNGEE come from the germline V gene. The V end lost 3 bases, the J end lost 4 bases, and 10 bases lay between the germline ends. This CDR3 spans 13 amino acids. The CDR3 DNA reads as TGTGCCAGCAGCGCCCAGGACAGCTATGGCTACACCTTC. Protein sequence: CASSAQDSYGYTF.

The rearrangement uses TRBV7-9 and TRBJ2-1; no definite D call. The CDR3 has 12 amino acids. Germline V gene data show CDR1 as SEHNR and CDR2 as FQNEAQ (reference sequence). With 2 bases removed from V and 9 bases from J, the gap between germline ends came to 8 bases. The CDR3 DNA reads TGTGCCAGCAGCTTAAAAGTTGGTGAGCAGTTCTTC. This sequence encodes CASSLKVGEQFF.

A few counts support this clonotype. The rearrangement uses TRBV28 and TRBJ2-1; 7 bases match TRBD1. This CDR3 is built from 13 residues. Germline loops: CDR1 MDHEN, CDR2 SYDVKM. The J segment lost 9 bases and the V segment lost 5 bases, leaving 7 bases of the junction unmatched. The CDR3 coding sequence is TGTGCCAGCAGTCCGACAGGGAACGGTGAGCAGTTCTTC. Translating it yields CASSPTGNGEQFF.

This clonotype was seen repeatedly, ten times or more. DNA of the CDR3: TGTGCCAGCGGATCCTTCAGGAGCTCCTACGAGCAGTACTTC. Translating it yields CASGSFRSSYEQYF. V and J are TRBV6-2 or TRBV6-3 and TRBJ2-7, with D unclear. The germline V and J ends were trimmed by 8 bases and 0 bases, with 14 bases remaining between them. The CDR3 sequence is 14 residues long. Germline CDR1 and CDR2: MNHEY and SVGEGT.

The chain couples TRBV11-3 to TRBJ2-5; the D gene could be TRBD1 or TRBD2 (5 bases each). The germline V gene encodes CDR1 SGHNT and CDR2 YENEEA. The CDR3 consists of 16 residues. The CDR3 DNA reads as TGTGCTTCTTTGAGGGACCCGACTGCGTACCAAGAGACCCAGTACTTC. Its translation: CASLRDPTAYQETQYF.

This clonotype occurred many times. The chain employs TRBV7-6 and TRBJ2-7; 8 bases line up with TRBD1. Germline loops: CDR1 SGHVS, CDR2 FNYEAQ. The ends lost 2 bases at V and 5 bases at J; junction bases unmatched: 2. The CDR3 has 13 residues. DNA of the CDR3: TGTGCCAGCAGCTTACGACAGGGGCACGAGCAGTACTTC. Residues: CASSLRQGHEQYF.

This clonotype turned up a few times. The chain links TRBV18 to TRBJ2-1; 9 nucleotides match TRBD2. V was pared by 3 bases and J by 1 base, with 4 bases of the junction left unmatched. The CDR3 is 16 residues long. Germline loops: CDR1 KGHSH, CDR2 LQKENI. The CDR3 DNA reads as TGTGCCAGCTCACCGGGACTAGCAGAATCCTACAATGAGCAGTTCTTC. It yields the protein CASSPGLAESYNEQFF.

This clonotype was found a few times. V gene TRBV12-3 or TRBV12-4 combines with J gene TRBJ1-5, with D possibly TRBD1 on 5 matching bases. The CDR3 is 13 residues long. The V and J ends lost 7 bases and 6 bases respectively, with 13 bases between them. Here the CDR3 reads CASTPGRIQPQHF. The CDR3 nucleotides are TGTGCCAGCACCCCAGGGAGGATTCAGCCCCAGCATTTT.

The chain couples TRBV9 to TRBJ1-3; D is ambiguous. The CDR3 covers 15 residues. Per germline, CDR1 SGDLS and CDR2 YYNGEE. V was trimmed by 4 bases and J by 7 bases, leaving 18 bases between them. CDR3 amino acids: CASSPLEGYVNTIYF. For the CDR3, the DNA is TGTGCCAGCAGCCCACTTGAAGGCTATGTCAACACCATATATTTT.

This clonotype was observed a few times. The chain couples TRBV11-2 to TRBJ2-7, with 10 bases matching TRBD2. J lost 4 bases, V lost 8 bases, and 8 bases had no gene match. From germline, CDR1 is SGHAT and CDR2 FQNNGV. This CDR3 contains 14 residues. The CDR3 is CASQGGTSVYEQYF. In DNA form, the CDR3 reads TGTGCCAGCCAAGGAGGGACTAGCGTTTACGAGCAGTACTTC.

At least ten counts were recorded for this clonotype. This chain connects TRBV7-6 to TRBJ2-5, with 8 bases aligning to TRBD2. This CDR3 is built from 17 residues. Unmatched junction bases numbered 11, after V lost 0 bases and J lost 5 bases. Per germline, CDR1 SGHVS and CDR2 FNYEAQ. CDR3 in amino acids: CASSLARSGSWVETQYF. As DNA, the CDR3 is TGTGCCAGCAGCTTAGCGCGCAGCGGGAGTTGGGTGGAGACCCAGTACTTC.

This chain uses TRBV20-1 with TRBJ2-4; D is unclear. CDR3 length: 15 residues. Trimming left V 3 bases short and J 2 bases short, with 14 bases between. Per germline, CDR1 DFQATT and CDR2 SNEGSKA (reference sequence). In DNA form, the CDR3 reads TGCAGTGCTAGCGCGCCGGGCGTAACCAAAAACATTCAGTACTTC. It is translated as CSASAPGVTKNIQYF.

The gene calls are TRBV24-1 and TRBJ1-3; D is ambiguous. V was cut by 9 bases and J by 0 bases, with 2 bases left in between. The V gene's germline CDR1 is KGHDR and CDR2 SFDVKD. The CDR3 has 11 amino acids. The CDR3 DNA reads as TGTGCCACCGGCTCTGGAAACACCATATATTTT. As protein: CATGSGNTIYF.

The chain uses TRBV7-9 and TRBJ1-1; D may be TRBD1 (5 bases). Trimming pared 7 bases from V and 5 bases from J, leaving 11 bases between. The CDR3 loop spans 12 amino acids. CDR1 and CDR2 from the germline V gene are SEHNR and FQNEAQ (reference sequence). As DNA, the CDR3 is TGTGCCAGCAACTTGGGGGGAACTGAAGCTTTCTTT. Protein: CASNLGGTEAFF.

This clonotype was picked up many times. This rearrangement joins TRBV13 to TRBJ1-3; D unresolved. The V gene lost 1 base and the J gene lost 2 bases, with 12 bases spanning the gap. This CDR3 has 16 residues. The germline V gene has CDR1 PRHDT and CDR2 FYEKMQ (reference sequence). The CDR3 loop reads CASSLAVGRAGNTIYF. DNA for the CDR3: TGTGCCAGCAGCTTAGCGGTAGGGAGAGCTGGAAACACCATATATTTT.

This clonotype was observed many times. The chain has TRBV7-3 and TRBJ1-1; D may be TRBD1 (5 bases). V was cut by 5 bases and J by 1 base, with 14 bases left in between. This CDR3 has 15 residues. The germline V gene has CDR1 SGHTA and CDR2 FQGTGA. The CDR3 nucleotides read TGTGCCAGCAGCCCGACGGGGCGGTCGAACACTGAAGCTTTCTTT. Its translation is CASSPTGRSNTEAFF.

In this sample, this clonotype turned up a few times. The V and J genes are TRBV15 and TRBJ1-6, with unresolved D. This CDR3 has 13 amino acids. Germline V gene lookup returns CDR1 LNHNV and CDR2 YYDKDF (reference sequence). Trimming pared 0 bases from V and 10 bases from J, leaving 7 bases between. The DNA for the CDR3 is TGTGCCACCAGCAGAGATCCTTCATCACCCCTCCACTTT. Its translation: CATSRDPSSPLHF.

This sequence joins TRBV7-2 and TRBJ2-7; TRBD2 agrees at 11 bases. Trimming at V came to 1 base and at J to 5 bases, leaving 7 bases not matched to a gene. Germline lookup yields CDR1 SGHTA and CDR2 FQGNSA. The CDR3 extends over 16 amino acids. CDR3 coding DNA: TGTGCCAGCAGCTTAGTCTTTAGCGGGAGGGCCCACGAGCAGTACTTC. Amino acids: CASSLVFSGRAHEQYF.

The chain combines TRBV6-2 or TRBV6-3 with TRBJ2-4; tentative D call: TRBD1 (6 bases). CDR1 is MNHEY, CDR2 SVGEGT, per germline. V was clipped by 2 bases and J by 8 bases, with 7 bases between them. The CDR3 runs 12 residues. The CDR3 spells CASSYGGHIQYF. The CDR3 region has the DNA TGTGCCAGCAGTTACGGGGGCCACATTCAGTACTTC.

This clonotype came up a few times. The rearrangement joins TRBV7-9 to TRBJ2-2, with 9 bases aligning to TRBD2. V trimming: 5 bases; J trimming: 6 bases; junction bases outside the gene matches: 1. Germline loops: CDR1 SEHNR, CDR2 FQNEAQ (reference sequence). The CDR3 length is 13 residues. The CDR3 is CASSTSGPGELFF. DNA for the CDR3: TGTGCCAGCAGCACTAGCGGGCCCGGGGAGCTGTTTTTT.

Many counts were recorded for this clonotype. CDR3 sequence: CSVGAGTAFNYGYTF. In DNA, the CDR3 is TGCAGCGTGGGGGCCGGGACAGCTTTTAACTATGGCTACACCTTC. This rearrangement joins TRBV29-1 to TRBJ1-2; 7 bases are shared with TRBD1. Germline values: CDR1 SQVTM, CDR2 ANQGSEA. The CDR3 consists of 15 residues. The V segment lost 6 bases and the J segment 1 base; nucleotides outside the gene matches: 11.